These 26 T cell receptor beta chains share one sample of origin, sequenced in a study of blood T cell repertoires in COVID-19. Assay used: immunoSEQ multiplex PCR; TCRdb lists only in-frame clones, some missing. Altogether some 140,000 clones are present, around 85% being singletons, with the ten largest covering around 32%. The sequencing input was peripheral blood. The receptors derive from a woman aged 55-69 years with acute or convalescent COVID-19.

The chain combines TRBV11-2 with TRBJ1-3; the D is unclear. The length of the CDR3 is 16 residues. From germline, CDR1 is SGHAT and CDR2 FQNNGV. With 2 bases removed from V and 6 bases from J, the gap between germline ends came to 17 bases. The DNA of the CDR3 is TGTGCCAGCAGCTTACTCGCCGGGAGCTCCCTAAACACCATATATTTT. This gives the protein CASSLLAGSSLNTIYF.

This chain joins TRBV9 and TRBJ2-3, with TRBD1 matching over 12 bases. The CDR3 runs 18 residues. Germline V gives CDR1 SGDLS, CDR2 YYNGEE. Unmatched junction bases numbered 9, after V lost 3 bases and J lost 1 base. CDR3 coding DNA: TGTGCCAGCAGCGGGCGAGGGGACAGGGGGCTACGCACAGATACGCAGTATTTT. It is translated as CASSGRGDRGLRTDTQYF.

V usage is TRBV28 and J usage is TRBJ2-3; weak D call: TRBD1 (6 bases). The CDR3 extends over 13 amino acids. Looked up from germline, CDR1 is MDHEN and CDR2 is SYDVKM. CDR3 residues: CAGASISTDTQYF. The CDR3 nucleotides read TGTGCGGGGGCTAGCATTAGCACAGATACGCAGTATTTT.

CDR3 sequence (DNA): TGTGCCACCAGTGATCGATGGGGGGAGTACGGCTACACCTTC. Amino acid sequence: CATSDRWGEYGYTF. V gene TRBV24-1 combines with J gene TRBJ1-2; D possibly corresponds to TRBD1 (5 bases). Germline V gene lookup returns CDR1 KGHDR and CDR2 SFDVKD. V dropped 3 bases and J dropped 8 bases, with 15 bases sitting between them. The CDR3 loop spans 14 amino acids.

The rearrangement links TRBV4-1 to TRBJ1-6, with 10 bases matching TRBD1. V was pared by 2 bases and J by 0 bases, with 7 bases of the junction left unmatched. The length of the CDR3 is 19 residues. Germline V gene data show CDR1 as MGHRA and CDR2 as YSYEKL. CDR3 residues: CASSQTPGQGSSYNSPLHF. Here the CDR3 DNA reads TGCGCCAGCAGCCAAACACCGGGACAGGGGAGCTCCTATAATTCACCCCTCCACTTT.

Comments on this clone: Compared with germline, one end of the junction differs, possibly owing to a read error. This sequence joins TRBV2 and TRBJ2-5, with 7 bases that match TRBD2. Per germline, CDR1 SNHLY and CDR2 FYNNEI. The CDR3 runs 12 residues. The CDR3 nucleotides are TGTGCCAGCAGGGAAGGGAGGGTGACCCAGTACTTC. Its translation: CASREGRVTQYF.

The chain carries TRBV27 and TRBJ2-7; D possibly corresponds to TRBD2 (5 bases). Looked up from germline, CDR1 is MNHEY and CDR2 is SMNVEV (reference sequence). Trimming took 2 bases from V and 2 from J, leaving 10 bases between them. This CDR3 is 14 amino acids long. CDR3 protein: CASSLGRATYEQYF. CDR3 nucleotide sequence: TGTGCCAGCAGTTTAGGGCGGGCAACCTACGAGCAGTACTTC.

This clone is a singleton in its sample. The J gene is TRBJ1-1, the V gene TRBV27; D is unresolved. Deletions cut 3 bases from V and 1 base from J, with 6 bases between. The CDR3 spans 13 residues. CDR1 MNHEY and CDR2 SMNVEV come from the germline V gene (reference sequence). In DNA, the CDR3 is TGTGCCAGCAGTTTTTGGGCGAACACTGAAGCTTTCTTT. It yields the protein CASSFWANTEAFF.

The V gene is TRBV30, the J gene TRBJ2-5; TRBD2 matches 8 bases. The CDR3 contains 15 residues. Germline trimming cut 5 bases from V and 2 bases from J; bases unmatched to any gene: 10. Looked up from germline, CDR1 is GTSNPN and CDR2 is SVGIG (reference sequence). CDR3 in amino acids: CAWGAGAGAQETQYF. CDR3 DNA sequence: TGTGCCTGGGGGGCGGGAGCGGGAGCTCAAGAGACCCAGTACTTC.

This clone has just one count. The genes are TRBV19 and TRBJ2-1; 13 bases map to TRBD2. There are 15 residues in the CDR3. The germline gives CDR1 LNHDA, CDR2 SQIVND (reference sequence). Unmatched junction bases numbered 3, after V lost 3 bases and J lost 7 bases. CDR3 sequence (DNA): TGTGCCAGTAGTATGAGGGGACTAGCGGGGAATGAGCAGTTCTTC. Protein sequence: CASSMRGLAGNEQFF.

J is TRBJ2-1 and V is TRBV30, with 13 bases identical to TRBD2. The ends lost 5 bases at V and 8 bases at J; junction bases unmatched: 3. The germline V gene encodes CDR1 GTSNPN and CDR2 SVGIG (reference sequence). The length of the CDR3 is 13 residues. In DNA form, the CDR3 reads TGTGCCTGGGGGGGACTAGCGGGGTATGAGCAGTTCTTC. This gives the protein CAWGGLAGYEQFF.

CDR3 sequence (DNA): TGTGCCAGCAGTACCCGCCATCAGGGGAGAGAGACCCAGTACTTC. Translation: CASSTRHQGRETQYF. The genes are TRBV6-5 and TRBJ2-5; TRBD1 is a possible D gene (6 bases). The CDR3 is made up of 15 amino acids. Germline V gene lookup returns CDR1 MNHEY and CDR2 SVGAGI. The ends were cut back, 5 bases at V and 4 bases at J, with 17 bases in the middle.

In its sample, this clone was seen a few times. The chain couples TRBV7-2 to TRBJ1-3; D unresolved. Trimming shortened V by 6 bases and J by 0 bases, and 15 bases separated the two germline ends. The CDR3 spans 16 residues. The germline CDR1 and CDR2 sequences are SGHTA and FQGNSA. The CDR3 coding sequence is TGTGCCAGCAGACTCCCCAGCGTTAACTCTGGAAACACCATATATTTT. Its translation is CASRLPSVNSGNTIYF.

This chain uses TRBV6-6 with TRBJ2-3, with D perhaps TRBD2 (5 bases). Germline V gene lookup returns CDR1 MNHNY and CDR2 SVGAGI (reference sequence). The germline V and J ends were trimmed by 5 bases and 6 bases, with 9 bases remaining between them. The CDR3 is 12 amino acids. In DNA form, the CDR3 reads TGTGCCAGCAGTCCTACTAGTGATACGCAGTATTTT. Protein sequence: CASSPTSDTQYF.

V usage is TRBV21-1 and J usage is TRBJ1-2. TRBV21-1 has pseudogene status. This CDR3 comprises 17 residues. This chain's CDR3 is CASSKLFQSGEGYGYTF. In DNA form, the CDR3 reads TGTGCCAGCAGCAAACTGTTCCAGTCGGGGGAGGGCTATGGCTACACCTTC.

The chain uses TRBV27 and TRBJ1-5, with 9 nucleotides matching TRBD1. CDR1 MNHEY and CDR2 SMNVEV come from the germline V gene (reference sequence). V dropped 4 bases and J dropped 1; count of bases not matched to a gene: 5. The CDR3 has 16 amino acids. Here the CDR3 DNA reads TGTGCCAGCAGTTCCCTGGACAGGGGAAGCAATCAGCCCCAGCATTTT. Its translation is CASSSLDRGSNQPQHF.

The rearrangement joins TRBV19 to TRBJ2-3; TRBD1 might be the D (5 bases). V was clipped by 3 bases and J by 4 bases, with 11 bases between them. CDR3 length: 14 residues. The germline V gene encodes CDR1 LNHDA and CDR2 SQIVND (reference sequence). The CDR3 here is CASSIWQGSDTQYF. CDR3 bases: TGTGCCAGTAGTATCTGGCAGGGCTCAGATACGCAGTATTTT.

The V and J genes are TRBV6-5 and TRBJ2-7; 10 positions agree with TRBD1. Germline V gene sequence: CDR1 MNHEY, CDR2 SVGAGI. The junction had 5 bases not matched to a gene; V was cut back by 8 bases and J by 1 base. CDR3 size: 14 residues. The CDR3 loop reads CASGDRGPSYEQYF. The CDR3 DNA follows: TGTGCCAGCGGGGACAGGGGCCCTTCCTACGAGCAGTACTTC.

The chain uses TRBV19 and TRBJ1-2; 7 nucleotides line up with TRBD1. Trimming took 8 bases from V and 4 from J; bases not matched to a gene: 4. The CDR3 sequence is 12 residues long. Germline CDR1 reads LNHDA; CDR2 reads SQIVND (reference sequence). The CDR3 reads CASGEGAYGYTF. CDR3 DNA: TGTGCCAGTGGTGAGGGGGCCTATGGCTACACCTTC. Filled out from reference TRBV19 and TRBJ1-2, the complete variable domain reads DGGITQSPKYLFRKEGQNVTLSCEQNLNHDAMYWYRQDPGQGLRLIYYSQIVNDFQKGDIAEGYSVSREKKESFPLTVTSAQKNPTAFYLCASGEGAYGYTFGSGTRLTVV.

The genes are TRBV18 and TRBJ2-2; perhaps TRBD2 as D (6 bases). V was clipped by 6 bases and J by 1 base, with 21 bases between them. Germline V gene data show CDR1 as KGHSH and CDR2 as LQKENI. The CDR3 covers 18 residues. The CDR3: CASSYRDLVFLNTGELFF. CDR3 bases: TGTGCCAGCTCCTACCGGGACTTAGTCTTTTTGAACACCGGGGAGCTGTTTTTT.

The chain uses TRBV14 and TRBJ2-5; the match to TRBD1 covers 10 bases. Trimming at V came to 8 bases and at J to 1 base, leaving 7 bases not matched to a gene. The CDR3 has 15 residues. The germline gives CDR1 SGHDN, CDR2 FVKESK. The CDR3 nucleotides read TGTGCCAGCCAAGATCGGACAGGGGGCCAAGAGACCCAGTACTTC. Encoded protein: CASQDRTGGQETQYF.

This clone was picked up one time. V and J are TRBV5-5 and TRBJ1-1, with D maybe TRBD1 (5 bases). Germline CDR1 SGHKS, CDR2 YYEKEE (reference sequence). V was trimmed by 1 base and J by 0 bases, leaving 16 bases between them. The CDR3 contains 17 residues. The CDR3 reads CASSLNPPGKVNTEAFF. The CDR3 DNA reads TGTGCCAGCAGCTTGAACCCTCCAGGGAAGGTGAACACTGAAGCTTTCTTT.

The chain employs TRBV5-8 and TRBJ2-5; D is perhaps TRBD1 (6 bases). Germline assignment: CDR1 SGHTS and CDR2 YDEGEE. Trimming cost V 0 bases and J 4 bases, with 22 bases left between them. The CDR3 is made up of 18 amino acids. CDR3 DNA sequence: TGTGCCAGCAGCTTGGTTTACAGGGCGATTTTACGAGGAGAGACCCAGTACTTC. As protein: CASSLVYRAILRGETQYF.

J is TRBJ2-1 and V is TRBV19; D might be TRBD2 (6 bases). Trimming pared 6 bases from V and 9 bases from J, leaving 15 bases between. CDR1 is LNHDA, CDR2 SQIVND, per germline (reference sequence). CDR3 length equals 13 residues. This CDR3 is CASSGTASVEQFF. CDR3 DNA sequence: TGTGCCAGTAGCGGGACTGCCTCTGTTGAGCAGTTCTTC.

The chain recombines TRBV6-5 with TRBJ2-7; D might be TRBD1 (6 bases). Trimming stripped 0 bases from V and 5 bases from J, with 17 bases between. Germline V gene data show CDR1 as MNHEY and CDR2 as SVGAGI. CDR3 length: 16 residues. CDR3 sequence reads: CASSYSVNGGLNEQYF. CDR3 nucleotide sequence: TGTGCCAGCAGTTACTCGGTGAATGGGGGCCTGAACGAGCAGTACTTC.

This clone was detected a few times. CDR3 protein: CSVGGTGRAGYTF. The DNA of the CDR3 is TGCAGCGTTGGTGGGACAGGGAGGGCTGGCTACACCTTC. The chain recombines TRBV29-1 with TRBJ1-2; TRBD1 matches at 9 bases. The V gene's germline CDR1 is SQVTM and CDR2 ANQGSEA. This CDR3 has 13 residues. V lost 4 bases to trimming and J lost 7 bases; unmatched junction nucleotides: 7. The entire variable domain, with the rest obtained from reference TRBV29-1 and TRBJ1-2, is as follows: SAVISQKPSRDICQRGTSLTIQCQVDSQVTMMFWYRQQPGQSLTLIATANQGSEATYESGFVIDKFPISRPNLTFSTLTVSNMSPEDSSIYLCSVGGTGRAGYTFGSGTRLTVV.